The next 5 T cell receptor beta chains were all read from a single sample in a study of response to subunit inactivated influenza vaccine. TCRdb processed the RT-PCR reads anew with MiXCR; each CDR3 protein has one entry. The profile covers more than 450,000 distinct CDR3 sequences, with about 11% appearing a single time and approximately 9.9% taken by the ten largest. Separately, the same data were catalogued under a study of T cells expressing NK-cell markers. From that paper: 5'RACE template switching with UMIs generated TCR beta cDNA.

Specimen: PBMCs from blood, collected on the day of vaccination. The receptors shown here come from a man in his forties or fifties who received an inactivated influenza vaccine.

This clonotype was seen a few times. The genes are TRBV4-1 and TRBJ1-1, with D uncertain. This CDR3 is built from 16 residues. Trimming took off 0 bases at V and 0 bases at J, with 11 bases between the two ends. Germline CDR1 MGHRA, CDR2 YSYEKL. CDR3 nucleotide sequence: TGCGCCAGCAGCCAAGATTGGGCAGGAATGAACACTGAAGCTTTCTTT. This codes for CASSQDWAGMNTEAFF.

The sample holds a few counts of this clonotype. The rearrangement joins TRBV20-1 to TRBJ2-3, with D perhaps assigned TRBD1 or TRBD2 (5 bases each). The length of the CDR3 is 14 residues. Germline V gene data show CDR1 as DFQATT and CDR2 as SNEGSKA (reference sequence). V was shortened by 5 bases and J by 6 bases, with 18 bases between the two germline ends. The DNA of the CDR3 is TGCAGTGCTGACCGGGACCAAGCCCCGGATACGCAGTATTTT. Translating it yields CSADRDQAPDTQYF.

This clonotype appeared a few times. The chain couples TRBV5-1 to TRBJ1-4; a weak D match, TRBD1 (5 bases). Trimming removed 0 bases from V and 7 bases from J, with 10 bases in between. CDR1 and CDR2 (germline): SGHRS, YFSETQ. The CDR3 runs 14 residues. DNA of the CDR3: TGCGCCAGCAGCTTGGTGGGGGATGCTGAAAAACTGTTTTTT. As protein: CASSLVGDAEKLFF.

The V and J genes are TRBV12-3 or TRBV12-4 and TRBJ2-7; 8 nucleotides line up with TRBD1. Trimming cost V 6 bases and J 6 bases; bases outside gene matches: 13. The CDR3 runs to 15 residues. The CDR3 loop is CASSRSRGQASEQYF. CDR3 DNA sequence: TGTGCCAGCAGCCGAAGCAGGGGACAGGCATCCGAGCAGTACTTC.

This clonotype came up a few times. The V and J genes are TRBV12-3 or TRBV12-4 and TRBJ2-3; TRBD1 is a possible D gene (6 bases). Trimming left V 6 bases short and J 1 base short, with 8 bases between. The CDR3 spans 13 residues. This chain's CDR3 is CASRQGRTDTQYF. Written as DNA, the CDR3 is TGTGCCAGCAGACAGGGTCGCACAGATACGCAGTATTTT.